These 32 T cell receptor beta chains were sequenced from one sample in a study of cytomegalovirus exposure and HLA in healthy donors. It was with 60 Vbeta and 13 Jbeta primers that the PCR ran. Only in-frame clones appear in the TCRdb table, and some are missing; sequencing was by immunoSEQ multiplex PCR. Of over 80,000 clones in the sample, roughly 80% were seen once. The sample taken for sequencing was PBMCs. The receptor source for this set is a man aged 30 to 45 in good health and CMV-seropositive.

This chain uses TRBV19 with TRBJ1-5; 7 nucleotides agree with TRBD1. This CDR3 comprises 13 residues. The trim removed 8 bases at V and 7 bases at J, leaving 8 bases unmatched. CDR1 is LNHDA and CDR2 is SQIVND in the germline V gene (reference sequence). The CDR3: CASHRGGNQPQHF. In DNA form, the CDR3 reads TGTGCCAGTCACAGGGGAGGTAACCAGCCCCAGCATTTT.

A single count supports this clone. The chain recombines TRBV28 with TRBJ2-1; D is possibly TRBD1 (6 bases). In germline, CDR1 is MDHEN, CDR2 SYDVKM. Trimming took off 4 bases at V and 12 bases at J, with 28 bases between the two ends. The CDR3 has 17 amino acids. CDR3 DNA: TGTGCCAGCAGTTCTACCCCCCGCGCAGGGGTGCACCACATGCAGTTCTTC. Translating gives CASSSTPRAGVHHMQFF.

The sample holds one count of this clone. This chain joins TRBV7-2 and TRBJ2-5, with no clear D. Trimming stripped 5 bases from V and 5 bases from J, with 18 bases between. The CDR3 consists of 15 residues. The germline V gene has CDR1 SGHTA and CDR2 FQGNSA. The CDR3 protein is CASSIEAPGPETQYF. CDR3 nucleotides: TGTGCCAGCAGCATAGAAGCCCCGGGTCCCGAGACCCAGTACTTC.

The chain links TRBV5-1 to TRBJ1-2; D is unresolved. The germline gives CDR1 SGHRS, CDR2 YFSETQ. There are 14 residues in the CDR3. The ends were cut back, 0 bases at V and 4 bases at J, with 10 bases in the middle. The CDR3 spells CASSLAPAGYGYTF. The CDR3 region has the DNA TGCGCCAGCAGCTTGGCCCCCGCGGGCTATGGCTACACCTTC.

The rearrangement uses TRBV7-2 and TRBJ1-5; D remains unclear. Germline V CDR1 and CDR2: SGHTA, FQGNSA. The CDR3 length is 14 residues. Trimming removed 1 base at V and 1 base at J, with 5 bases between. This CDR3 is CASSLDRSNQPQHF. The CDR3 DNA reads TGTGCCAGCAGCTTAGACAGAAGCAATCAGCCCCAGCATTTT.

The chain has TRBV27 and TRBJ2-5; D remains unclear. The closer fit of TRBJ2-7 to the DNA end suggests the J call may be wrong. Germline assignment: CDR1 MNHEY and CDR2 SMNVEV (reference sequence). The length of the CDR3 is 13 residues. The CDR3 sequence is CASSYAGSYEQYF. The CDR3, as DNA: TGTGCCAGCAGTTACGCCGGGTCCTACGAGCAGTACTTC.

V is TRBV28 and J is TRBJ2-1; TRBD2 matches at 9 bases. Germline V lookup: CDR1 MDHEN, CDR2 SYDVKM. The V gene end was trimmed by 8 bases and the J gene end by 6 bases; junction bases not matched to a gene: 11. The CDR3 runs 15 residues. CDR3 DNA: TGTGCCAGCGGGCCTGGAGCGGGAGGTACCAATGAGCAGTTCTTC. This codes for CASGPGAGGTNEQFF. Together with reference TRBV28 and TRBJ2-1, the CDR3 gives the full variable domain: DVKVTQSSRYLVKRTGEKVFLECVQDMDHENMFWYRQDPGLGLRLIYFSYDVKMKEKGDIPEGYSVSREKKERFSLILESASTNQTSMYLCASGPGAGGTNEQFFGPGTRLTVL.

V usage is TRBV28 and J usage is TRBJ2-7; 7 bases fit TRBD1. CDR1 is MDHEN, CDR2 SYDVKM, per germline. The CDR3 contains 14 residues. V lost 6 bases to trimming and J lost 2 bases; unmatched junction nucleotides: 7. DNA of the CDR3: TGTGCCAGCAGGACAGGGTTTGACACCTACGAGCAGTACTTC. Protein: CASRTGFDTYEQYF.

The V gene is TRBV20-1, the J gene TRBJ2-5; D gene uncertain. This CDR3 comprises 10 residues. CDR1 and CDR2 from the germline V gene are DFQATT and SNEGSKA (reference sequence). Trimming cost V 3 bases and J 11 bases, with 10 bases left between them. CDR3 region: CSARASSQYF. Here the CDR3 DNA reads TGCAGTGCTAGGGCCTCTTCGCAGTACTTC.

This chain links TRBV5-8 with TRBJ1-2; weak D call: TRBD1 (6 bases). The germline V gene has CDR1 SGHTS and CDR2 YDEGEE. CDR3 size: 15 residues. The V and J ends lost 0 bases and 6 bases respectively, with 15 bases between them. The CDR3 is CASSLGQGLSDGYTF. In nucleotides, the CDR3 is TGTGCCAGCAGCTTGGGGCAGGGGCTTTCAGATGGCTACACCTTC.

This rearrangement joins TRBV6-5 to TRBJ2-2; 8 nucleotides line up with TRBD2. The J segment lost 5 bases and the V segment lost 6 bases, leaving 5 bases of the junction unmatched. The CDR3 contains 14 residues. From germline, CDR1 is MNHEY and CDR2 SVGAGI. The CDR3 DNA reads TGTGCCAGCAGAGGACTAGCCGATACCGGGGAGCTGTTTTTT. This translates into CASRGLADTGELFF.

The chain employs TRBV19 and TRBJ2-2; D is ambiguous. The V and J ends lost 5 bases and 5 bases respectively, with 15 bases between them. The germline V gene has CDR1 LNHDA and CDR2 SQIVND (reference sequence). The CDR3 runs 15 residues. The CDR3 region has the DNA TGTGCCAGTAGTCCTGGGCCAGGTGTAACCGGGGAGCTGTTTTTT. It translates to CASSPGPGVTGELFF.

This clone has just a few counts. The chain is built from TRBV5-6 and TRBJ2-7; 12 nucleotides match TRBD1. The CDR3 is 15 residues long. After removal of 6 bases from V and 5 bases from J, the junction contained 9 bases not matched to a gene. Germline V lookup: CDR1 SGHDT, CDR2 YYEEEE. The CDR3 is CASNTAGQGANEQYF. DNA for the CDR3: TGTGCCAGCAACACCGCGGGACAGGGGGCTAACGAGCAGTACTTC.

This clone appeared once. CDR3 protein: CASSERVGAVAKNIQYF. Here the CDR3 DNA reads TGTGCCAGCAGCGAGCGCGTGGGAGCGGTAGCCAAAAACATTCAGTACTTC. The chain carries TRBV9 and TRBJ2-4; maybe TRBD2 (5 bases). The V gene's germline CDR1 is SGDLS and CDR2 YYNGEE. The CDR3 extends over 17 amino acids. Trimming shortened V by 3 bases and J by 0 bases, and 16 bases separated the two germline ends.

This clone came up once. V and J are TRBV5-4 and TRBJ2-1, with D unclear. The ends were cut back, 3 bases at V and 3 bases at J, with 16 bases in the middle. Per germline, CDR1 SGHNT and CDR2 YYREEE (reference sequence). CDR3 length: 16 amino acids. CDR3 sequence reads: CASSYHKNPDYNEQFF. For the CDR3, the DNA is TGTGCCAGCAGCTACCACAAGAATCCAGACTACAATGAGCAGTTCTTC.

This rearrangement joins TRBV6-4 to TRBJ2-3, with a tentative D call TRBD1 (5 bases). V dropped 3 bases and J dropped 1 base, with 8 bases sitting between them. Germline V gives CDR1 MRHNA, CDR2 SNTAGT. The CDR3 is made up of 14 amino acids. This CDR3 is CASSEGQGTDTQYF. CDR3 in DNA: TGTGCCAGCAGTGAGGGGCAGGGCACAGATACGCAGTATTTT.

The chain employs TRBV5-1 and TRBJ2-7; 7 bases align to TRBD1. Per germline, CDR1 SGHRS and CDR2 YFSETQ. V was clipped by 6 bases and J by 1 base; unmatched bases: 4. The CDR3 totals 13 residues. CDR3 sequence: CASKGQNSYEQYF. The CDR3 bases are TGCGCCAGCAAGGGACAGAATTCCTACGAGCAGTACTTC.

For the CDR3, the DNA is TGTGCCAGCAGTCCTACGCCGGGACAGGGTCCCTACGAGCAGTACTTC. Its translation is CASSPTPGQGPYEQYF. The chain joins TRBV5-6 to TRBJ2-7, with 9 bases aligning to TRBD1. CDR1 is SGHDT, CDR2 YYEEEE, per germline. There are 16 residues in the CDR3. V shed 5 bases, J shed 2 bases, and the junction held 11 bases outside the gene matches.

The chain is built from TRBV30 and TRBJ1-3; D is uncertain. The germline CDR1 and CDR2 sequences are GTSNPN and SVGIG (reference sequence). Trimming left V 4 bases short and J 4 bases short, with 8 bases between. This CDR3 has 12 residues. The CDR3 spells CAWTPGGNTIYF. CDR3 nucleotides: TGTGCCTGGACCCCCGGGGGAAACACCATATATTTT.

The chain combines TRBV10-3 with TRBJ2-1; 8 nucleotides align to TRBD1. The ends lost 4 bases at V and 8 bases at J; junction bases unmatched: 10. The CDR3 extends over 15 amino acids. CDR1 ENHRY and CDR2 SYGVKD come from the germline V gene. Written as DNA, the CDR3 is TGTGCCATCAGTGGTCGGGCAGGGGGCAAGGATGAGCAGTTCTTC. Its translation: CAISGRAGGKDEQFF.

This chain connects TRBV7-7 to TRBJ2-7; possibly TRBD1 for D (6 bases). There are 15 residues in the CDR3. CDR1 is SSHAT and CDR2 is FNYEAQ in the germline V gene (reference sequence). Trimming took off 5 bases at V and 4 bases at J, with 18 bases between the two ends. The CDR3 DNA reads TGTGCCAGCAGCCCTAACTTGGACAGTTCATACGAGCAGTACTTC. It translates to CASSPNLDSSYEQYF.

This chain uses TRBV10-1 with TRBJ2-1; D gene ambiguous. Germline V CDR1 and CDR2: WNHNN, SYGVQD (reference sequence). The CDR3 is 11 amino acids. V lost 4 bases and J lost 5, with 3 bases in between. The CDR3 coding sequence is TGCGCCAGCAGTGCCAACAATGAGCAGTTCTTC. Residues: CASSANNEQFF.

The chain couples TRBV7-9 to TRBJ2-1; perhaps TRBD1 as D (5 bases). CDR1 is SEHNR and CDR2 is FQNEAQ in the germline V gene (reference sequence). The V end lost 1 base, the J end lost 6 bases, and 10 bases lay between the germline ends. CDR3 length: 14 amino acids. The DNA of the CDR3 is TGTGCCAGCAGCTTAGGGACAACAGCCAATGAGCAGTTCTTC. The encoded protein is CASSLGTTANEQFF. Full variable domain (rest looked up from reference TRBV7-9 and TRBJ2-1): DTGVSQNPRHKITKRGQNVTFRCDPISEHNRLYWYRQTLGQGPEFLTYFQNEAQLEKSRLLSDRFSAERPKGSFSTLEIQRTEQGDSAMYLCASSLGTTANEQFFGPGTRLTVL.

The chain recombines TRBV2 with TRBJ2-2, with D possibly being TRBD1 (5 bases). V was trimmed by 1 base and J by 5 bases, leaving 11 bases between them. The CDR3 runs 15 residues. Germline loops: CDR1 SNHLY, CDR2 FYNNEI. CDR3 sequence reads: CASSEEAAGTGELFF. In nucleotides, the CDR3 is TGTGCCAGCAGTGAAGAGGCGGCAGGGACCGGGGAGCTGTTTTTT.

This chain joins TRBV6-6 and TRBJ1-5; TRBD1 might be the D (6 bases). This CDR3 region has 15 residues. CDR1 is MNHNY, CDR2 SVGAGI, per germline (reference sequence). V lost 2 bases, J lost 5 bases, and 13 bases lay in between. In DNA form, the CDR3 reads TGTGCCAGCAGTTACGGGCAGGGGTTCGATCAGCCCCAGCATTTT. Protein sequence: CASSYGQGFDQPQHF.

The chain recombines TRBV5-4 with TRBJ2-7; D may be TRBD1 (5 bases). The CDR3 length is 14 residues. V was clipped by 4 bases and J by 2 bases, with 13 bases between them. Germline lookup yields CDR1 SGHNT and CDR2 YYREEE (reference sequence). The CDR3 bases are TGTGCCAGCAGCCCGGCCGACAGCCCCTACGAGCAGTACTTC. This gives the protein CASSPADSPYEQYF.

V and J are TRBV27 and TRBJ2-1; TRBD1 agrees at 7 bases. The CDR3 consists of 15 residues. V lost 5 bases, J lost 3 bases, and 7 bases stayed unmatched. The germline gives CDR1 MNHEY, CDR2 SMNVEV (reference sequence). CDR3 in amino acids: CASSPWTGGYNEQFF. CDR3 DNA sequence: TGTGCCAGCAGTCCCTGGACAGGAGGCTACAATGAGCAGTTCTTC.

This clone was seen just once. The V gene is TRBV11-3, the J gene TRBJ2-1, with D possibly matching TRBD1 (6 bases). The V gene lost 4 bases and the J gene lost 3 bases, with 7 bases spanning the gap. CDR1 and CDR2 from the germline V gene are SGHNT and YENEEA. This CDR3 is built from 13 residues. DNA for the CDR3: TGTGCCAGCAGCTCGGGACACTACAATGAGCAGTTCTTC. It translates to CASSSGHYNEQFF.

The chain employs TRBV7-6 and TRBJ2-2, with TRBD1 matching over 10 bases. The CDR3 runs 17 residues. The V gene's germline CDR1 is SGHVS and CDR2 FNYEAQ. Losses at the gene ends were 6 bases for V and 5 bases for J; bases not matched to a gene: 12. The CDR3 reads CASSTGTGASGTGELFF. The CDR3 DNA reads TGTGCCAGCAGTACCGGGACAGGGGCCTCGGGAACCGGGGAGCTGTTTTTT.

V gene TRBV28 combines with J gene TRBJ1-4, with D possibly matching TRBD1 (5 bases). In germline, CDR1 is MDHEN, CDR2 SYDVKM. V was clipped by 7 bases and J by 8 bases, with 20 bases between them. The CDR3 consists of 15 residues. CDR3 protein: CASIGGLGGFEKLFF. Here the CDR3 DNA reads TGTGCCAGCATCGGAGGGCTTGGGGGTTTCGAAAAACTGTTTTTT.

This rearrangement joins TRBV19 to TRBJ2-5; D might be TRBD1 (6 bases). Germline V lookup: CDR1 LNHDA, CDR2 SQIVND (reference sequence). This CDR3 is 15 amino acids long. V was shortened by 4 bases and J by 4 bases, with 16 bases between the two germline ends. The CDR3 protein is CASSTGQNLAETQYF. As DNA, the CDR3 is TGTGCCAGTAGTACCGGACAGAACCTAGCAGAGACCCAGTACTTC. The full variable domain, its missing parts supplied by reference TRBV19 and TRBJ2-5, is DGGITQSPKYLFRKEGQNVTLSCEQNLNHDAMYWYRQDPGQGLRLIYYSQIVNDFQKGDIAEGYSVSREKKESFPLTVTSAQKNPTAFYLCASSTGQNLAETQYFGPGTRLLVL.

The chain recombines TRBV7-9 with TRBJ2-5; 11 nucleotides agree with TRBD1. There are 14 residues in the CDR3. CDR1 and CDR2 from the germline V gene are SEHNR and FQNEAQ (reference sequence). The trim removed 2 bases at V and 11 bases at J, leaving 7 bases unmatched. The CDR3 region is CASSLMDRGHEQYF. The CDR3 bases are TGTGCCAGCAGCTTAATGGACAGGGGGCATGAGCAGTACTTC.